This TCR beta chain was identified during a study of T-cell memory formation after mild COVID-19. Looking at the study overall: The study found TCR clusters largely donor specific. Findings of the study overall: Pre-infection memory already had some responding clones, implying cross-reactive memory joined. CD4/CD8 balance characterized clones contracting day 15 to 85, and CD4+ skew characterized later expanders.

Germline V gives CDR1 SNHLY, CDR2 FYNNEI. With 9 bases clipped from V and 2 bases from J, the junction kept 6 bases outside the gene matches. CDR3 size: 14 residues. This clonotype is a singleton in its sample. The antigen is not known. TCRdb re-derived calls from the 5' RACE reads in MiXCR, one entry per CDR3 protein. This sample yields fewer than 550,000 distinct CDR3 sequences, of which about 19% are seen a single time; roughly 8.4% belongs to the top ten. The chain employs TRBV2 and TRBJ2-3; 9 bases align to TRBD2. This clonotype was obtained from an adult woman who had mild COVID-19 (a few samples of this study predate the infection). Cell type and time point are not known. The sequenced material came from PBMCs or a T cell subset sorted from them (not recorded which). As DNA, the CDR3 is TGTGCCAGTTCTATAGCGGGGGTCACAGATACGCAGTATTTT. Residues: CASSIAGVTDTQYF.